Listed below are T cell receptor beta chains from one sample, sequenced in a study of T cells in Graves' hyperthyroidism and ophthalmopathy. TCRdb called the multiplex PCR reads again in MiXCR, with one record for every CDR3 protein. The sample shows under 450,000 distinct CDR3 sequences, around 16% of them seen only once. The sample was blood. These receptors came from a woman between 18 and 29 years old with Graves' hyperthyroidism. Both conserved end residues are part of each CDR3. The D gene is left open where the match is weak. Some rows have no size entry. The others give once, few or many, or a class for an expanded clone.

V gene,clone size,J gene,D gene,CDR3 protein,CDR3 DNA
TRBV2,many,TRBJ2-1,.,CARGGAAYNEQFF,TGTGCCAGGGGGGGAGCGGCATACAATGAGCAGTTCTTC
TRBV19,few,TRBJ1-4,.,CASSSSATNEKLFF,TGTGCCAGTAGTTCATCCGCAACTAATGAAAAACTGTTTTTT
TRBV28,many,TRBJ2-3,.,CASSLTTYPPDTQYF,TGTGCCAGCAGTTTAACCACCTATCCCCCAGATACGCAGTATTTT
TRBV29-1,.,TRBJ2-4,.,CSVAPLGTKNIQYF,TGCAGCGTCGCCCCCCTGGGGACCAAAAACATTCAGTACTTC
TRBV28,.,TRBJ1-5,.,CASRAGGGVNQPQHF,TGTGCCAGCAGGGCCGGGGGGGGGGTGAATCAGCCCCAGCATTTT
TRBV24-1,.,TRBJ1-1,.,CATSVGGAGTEAFF,TGTGCCACCAGTGTAGGAGGGGCCGGCACTGAAGCTTTCTTT
TRBV28,.,TRBJ1-5,.,CASSLLGPTRSNQPQHF,TGTGCCAGCAGTTTATTGGGCCCTACCCGGAGCAATCAGCCCCAGCATTTT
TRBV9,few,TRBJ1-2,.,CASSGPGGYTF,TGTGCCAGCAGCGGGCCCGGGGGCTACACCTTC
TRBV11-2,.,TRBJ1-3,.,CASSLTSSSGNTIYF,TGTGCCAGCAGCTTAACCAGCAGCTCTGGAAACACCATATATTTT
TRBV11-3,many,TRBJ1-6,.,CASSLARVDNSPLHF,TGTGCCAGCAGCTTAGCCAGGGTTGACAATTCACCCCTCCACTTT
TRBV10-3,many,TRBJ1-5,TRBD1,CAISRGTGYDQPQHF,TGTGCCATCAGTCGCGGGACAGGATATGATCAGCCCCAGCATTTT
TRBV10-3,.,TRBJ1-2,.,CAISGHETNYGYTF,TGTGCCATCAGTGGGCACGAAACTAACTATGGCTACACCTTC
TRBV5-5,many,TRBJ1-5,.,CASSLGGPGYQPQHF,TGTGCCAGCAGCTTGGGAGGTCCCGGATATCAGCCCCAGCATTTT
TRBV9,.,TRBJ2-5,.,CASSVAPGEETQYF,TGTGCCAGCAGCGTAGCCCCAGGAGAAGAGACCCAGTACTTC
TRBV14,.,TRBJ2-5,TRBD1,CASSQPGQGETQYF,TGTGCCAGCAGCCAACCCGGACAGGGAGAGACCCAGTACTTC
TRBV5-1,many,TRBJ2-7,.,CASSSRDSYEQYF,TGCGCCAGCAGCTCTCGAGACAGCTACGAGCAGTACTTC
TRBV6-4,many,TRBJ2-2,.,CASSDGPQPGELFF,TGTGCCAGCAGTGACGGACCGCAGCCCGGGGAGCTGTTTTTT
TRBV20-1,many,TRBJ2-7,.,CSARDGAAFEQYF,TGCAGTGCTAGAGATGGTGCCGCGTTCGAGCAGTACTTC
TRBV5-4,.,TRBJ1-2,.,CASIFKGDYGYTF,TGTGCCAGCATCTTTAAGGGGGACTATGGCTACACCTTC
TRBV10-3,many,TRBJ1-2,.,CAISESKAGYTF,TGTGCCATCAGTGAGTCGAAGGCTGGCTACACCTTC
TRBV5-5,many,TRBJ1-1,.,CASSQSASPPEAFF,TGTGCCAGCAGCCAGTCCGCCAGCCCCCCTGAAGCTTTCTTT
TRBV18,many,TRBJ1-6,.,CASSPLTAAANSPLHF,TGTGCCAGCTCACCGCTGACAGCCGCCGCCAATTCACCCCTCCACTTT
TRBV7-2,many,TRBJ1-1,.,CASSTSVVNTEAFF,TGTGCCAGCAGCACGTCTGTGGTGAACACTGAAGCTTTCTTT
TRBV18,many,TRBJ2-7,.,CASSPPGHPYEQYF,TGTGCCAGCTCACCACCGGGACACCCCTACGAGCAGTACTTC
TRBV7-9,many,TRBJ1-5,.,CASSLGSDLSQPQHF,TGTGCCAGCAGCTTAGGTTCGGATCTTAGTCAGCCCCAGCATTTT
TRBV7-9,.,TRBJ1-3,.,CASSSQGFSGNTIYF,TGTGCCAGCAGCTCCCAGGGCTTCTCTGGAAACACCATATATTTT
TRBV7-6,many,TRBJ2-3,TRBD2,CASSPGLASDTQYF,TGTGCCAGCAGCCCCGGACTAGCATCAGATACGCAGTATTTT
TRBV11-2,.,TRBJ2-2,.,CASSLASGRTTGELFF,TGTGCCAGCAGCTTAGCTTCGGGGAGGACCACCGGGGAGCTGTTTTTT
TRBV30,.,TRBJ1-1,.,CAWSIQGGTEAFF,TGTGCCTGGAGTATACAGGGTGGCACTGAAGCTTTCTTT
TRBV2,.,TRBJ2-7,TRBD1,CATRTRQGSYEQYF,TGTGCCACCCGGACCCGACAGGGGTCCTACGAGCAGTACTTC
TRBV30,.,TRBJ1-1,.,CACAGGGWTEAFF,TGTGCCTGTGCGGGAGGGGGATGGACTGAAGCTTTCTTT
TRBV30,many,TRBJ2-7,TRBD1,CAWSYRGREQYF,TGTGCCTGGAGTTACAGGGGACGCGAGCAGTACTTC
TRBV28,once,TRBJ2-7,TRBD1,CASSGTDRQRAYEQYF,TGTGCCAGCAGTGGGACAGACCGGCAGCGCGCCTACGAGCAGTACTTC
TRBV7-2,once,TRBJ2-1,TRBD2,CASSSPSGRGEQFF,TGTGCCAGCAGCTCGCCTAGCGGGAGAGGTGAGCAGTTCTTC
TRBV18,few,TRBJ1-2,TRBD1,CASSPSQGANGYTF,TGTGCCAGCTCACCAAGCCAGGGGGCGAATGGCTACACCTTC
TRBV20-1,many,TRBJ2-3,.,CSARPGPTDTQYF,TGCAGTGCTAGGCCAGGGCCCACAGATACGCAGTATTTT
TRBV2,many,TRBJ1-2,TRBD1,CASSEARTGANYGYTF,TGTGCCAGCAGTGAAGCGCGGACAGGGGCTAACTATGGCTACACCTTC
TRBV20-1,.,TRBJ2-5,TRBD2,CSAGLAGGSPETQYF,TGCAGTGCTGGACTAGCGGGAGGATCGCCAGAGACCCAGTACTTC
TRBV7-2,.,TRBJ2-3,.,CASSLGGGRNTQYF,TGTGCCAGCAGCTTGGGGGGCGGACGTAATACGCAGTATTTT
TRBV12-5,many,TRBJ2-1,.,CASGLTGLVSYNEQFF,TGTGCTAGTGGTTTAACCGGACTGGTCTCCTACAATGAGCAGTTCTTC
TRBV27,many,TRBJ2-7,TRBD1,CASSPWTGSASYEQYF,TGTGCCAGCAGTCCCTGGACAGGTTCGGCCTCCTACGAGCAGTACTTC
TRBV11-2,many,TRBJ2-5,.,CASSIGPEETQYF,TGTGCCAGCAGCATCGGACCCGAAGAGACCCAGTACTTC
TRBV15,few,TRBJ2-5,.,CATSRAYRGEETQYF,TGTGCCACCAGCAGAGCTTATCGCGGAGAAGAGACCCAGTACTTC